These T cell receptor beta chains were read from a single sample in a study of T-cell reconstitution after alpha-beta-depleted transplantation in children. In TCRdb, the PCR reads were re-called with MiXCR into one record per CDR3 protein. The sample lists hundreds of thousands of distinct CDR3 sequences, about a tenth seen once, with 28% in the top ten. Sequencing was performed on PBMCs, taken before TCRalphabeta/CD19-depleted stem cell transplant. The receptors come from a child under two years old with acute myeloid leukemia, due to receive a stem cell transplant. The CDR3 runs from the conserved cysteine through the conserved F or W. Fields, in order: clone size, J gene, V gene, D gene, CDR3 DNA, CDR3 protein. The D gene is left open where the match is weak. Where a row states a size, it is once, few, many or the class of an expanded clone; other rows omit it.

size: many
J: TRBJ2-3
V: TRBV24-1
D: TRBD1
DNA: TGTGCCACCAGTGATTTACAGGGGGTCGGCACAGATACGCAGTATTTT
CDR3: CATSDLQGVGTDTQYF

size: few
J: TRBJ1-2
V: TRBV5-4
D: TRBD1
DNA: TGTGCCAGCAGCTTGTACTTGAGGGGGCGCGACTATGGCTACACCTTC
CDR3: CASSLYLRGRDYGYTF

size: .
J: TRBJ2-7
V: TRBV4-1
D: TRBD2
DNA: TGCGCCAGCAGACGCCTTGCGGGAGAAGGCTACGAGCAGTACTTC
CDR3: CASRRLAGEGYEQYF

size: few
J: TRBJ1-2
V: TRBV28
D: .
DNA: TGTGCCAGCAGTCCACGCGGGGTTTTCTATGGCTACACCTTC
CDR3: CASSPRGVFYGYTF

size: many
J: TRBJ2-2
V: TRBV4-1
D: TRBD2
DNA: TGCGCCAGCAGCCACCTGCGGACTAGCGGGGGGGCTGAAACCGGGGAGCTGTTTTTT
CDR3: CASSHLRTSGGAETGELFF

size: many
J: TRBJ1-4
V: TRBV29-1
D: .
DNA: TGCAGCGTAAACGCAGACACAGGGAATGAAAAACTGTTTTTT
CDR3: CSVNADTGNEKLFF

size: many
J: TRBJ1-1
V: TRBV5-6
D: .
DNA: TGTGCCAGCAGCTTGGGGGGAGGCACTGAAGCTTTCTTT
CDR3: CASSLGGGTEAFF

size: many
J: TRBJ2-3
V: TRBV20-1
D: .
DNA: TGCAGTGCCCCAAGGGGGGCTAGGACAGATACGCAGTATTTT
CDR3: CSAPRGARTDTQYF

size: many
J: TRBJ2-7
V: TRBV7-2
D: .
DNA: TGTGCCAGCAGCTTAGCGGTCGGGACACGGAAGCAGTACTTC
CDR3: CASSLAVGTRKQYF

size: many
J: TRBJ2-7
V: TRBV20-1
D: TRBD2
DNA: TGCAGTGCCGTAAGCGGGAGAAGCGAGCAGTACTTC
CDR3: CSAVSGRSEQYF

size: many
J: TRBJ2-1
V: TRBV20-1
D: .
DNA: TGCAGTGCTAGGCTAGCGATCAATGAGCAGTTCTTC
CDR3: CSARLAINEQFF

size: many
J: TRBJ1-3
V: TRBV12-3/TRBV12-4
D: .
DNA: TGTGCCACCGCGACAGTAGCTGGAAACACCATATATTTT
CDR3: CATATVAGNTIYF

size: many
J: TRBJ2-1
V: TRBV5-1
D: TRBD2
DNA: TGCGCCAGCAGCAAAGCGGGATACAATGAGCAGTTCTTC
CDR3: CASSKAGYNEQFF

size: many
J: TRBJ2-1
V: TRBV7-9
D: .
DNA: TGTGCCAGCAGTCCCTCGGGAGAGTCCTACAATGAGCAGTTCTTC
CDR3: CASSPSGESYNEQFF

size: .
J: TRBJ1-2
V: TRBV12-3/TRBV12-4
D: .
DNA: TGTGCCAGCAGCACCCCGGGTCGGACAGAAGGCTACACCTTC
CDR3: CASSTPGRTEGYTF

size: many
J: TRBJ2-2
V: TRBV7-2
D: TRBD2
DNA: TGTGCCAGCACGGGCGGGAGTAACACCGGGGAGCTGTTTTTT
CDR3: CASTGGSNTGELFF

size: .
J: TRBJ1-4
V: TRBV5-1
D: .
DNA: TGCGCCAGCAACCAGGACAGTGGTGAAAAACTGTTTTTT
CDR3: CASNQDSGEKLFF

size: many
J: TRBJ2-7
V: TRBV6-1
D: .
DNA: TGTGCCAGCAGTGACGAACCGGGGACATCGTACTACGAGCAGTACTTC
CDR3: CASSDEPGTSYYEQYF

size: many
J: TRBJ2-6
V: TRBV6-5
D: .
DNA: TGTGCCAGCAGTTACTCTGGGGGGCTTGGGGCCAACGTCCTGACTTTC
CDR3: CASSYSGGLGANVLTF

size: many
J: TRBJ2-3
V: TRBV10-2
D: .
DNA: TGCGCCAGCAGTGCCGGCCAGCGGAAGGGGGGCACAGATACGCAGTATTTT
CDR3: CASSAGQRKGGTDTQYF

size: .
J: TRBJ1-1
V: TRBV28
D: TRBD1
DNA: TGTGCCAGCAGTCCAGGGGGCGCTTTCTACACTGAAGCTTTCTTT
CDR3: CASSPGGAFYTEAFF

size: .
J: TRBJ2-5
V: TRBV28
D: .
DNA: TGTGCCAGTACGACAGACTACCAAGAGACCCAGTACTTC
CDR3: CASTTDYQETQYF

size: many
J: TRBJ2-7
V: TRBV28
D: TRBD1
DNA: TGTGCCAGCAGCGGCCCCGGGACAGGGGGTAGGGGGCAGTACTTC
CDR3: CASSGPGTGGRGQYF

size: many
J: TRBJ1-6
V: TRBV19
D: .
DNA: TGTGCCAGTAGTATAGGGCTACAGAATTCACCCCTCCACTTT
CDR3: CASSIGLQNSPLHF

size: many
J: TRBJ2-3
V: TRBV7-8
D: .
DNA: TGTGCCAGCAGCTTAAAGGGTGATACGCAGTATTTT
CDR3: CASSLKGDTQYF

size: many
J: TRBJ2-2
V: TRBV20-1
D: TRBD2
DNA: TGCAGTGCTGGGATAGCGGGGCAGAACACCGGGGAGCTGTTTTTT
CDR3: CSAGIAGQNTGELFF

size: many
J: TRBJ2-1
V: TRBV7-2
D: TRBD2
DNA: TGTGCCAGCAGCTATCCTAGCGGGGGGCCTTACAATGAGCAGTTCTTC
CDR3: CASSYPSGGPYNEQFF

size: many
J: TRBJ2-1
V: TRBV5-1
D: TRBD2
DNA: TGCGCCAGCAGCCCCCGGACTAGGTCTTTCAATGAGCAGTTCTTC
CDR3: CASSPRTRSFNEQFF

size: many
J: TRBJ1-1
V: TRBV5-1
D: TRBD1
DNA: TGCGCCAGCAGCTTGGGTCCCGGGACAGGGGTGGGCGCTTTCTTT
CDR3: CASSLGPGTGVGAFF

size: many
J: TRBJ2-5
V: TRBV5-1
D: .
DNA: TGCGCCAGCAGCAACGGGCAAGTCCAAGAGACCCAGTACTTC
CDR3: CASSNGQVQETQYF

size: many
J: TRBJ1-1
V: TRBV5-1
D: .
DNA: TGCGCCAGCAGCTCCAACCCGAACACTGAAGCTTTCTTT
CDR3: CASSSNPNTEAFF

size: many
J: TRBJ1-4
V: TRBV7-7
D: .
DNA: TGTGCTAGCAGCTTAGATCGCGGGGAAAAACTGTTTTTT
CDR3: CASSLDRGEKLFF

size: few
J: TRBJ2-5
V: TRBV2
D: TRBD2
DNA: TGTGCCACCAGGGAGGCTAGCGCCGGGGGGGCCCAGTACTTC
CDR3: CATREASAGGAQYF

size: many
J: TRBJ2-1
V: TRBV12-3/TRBV12-4
D: TRBD2
DNA: TGTGCCAGCAGCTCAAGACTAGCGGGAGTAAGGGGGCAGTTCTTC
CDR3: CASSSRLAGVRGQFF

size: .
J: TRBJ1-2
V: TRBV9
D: .
DNA: TGTGCCGGCAGCGGAGGTCCCCCGGGTTACAATGGCTACACCTTC
CDR3: CAGSGGPPGYNGYTF

size: many
J: TRBJ1-6
V: TRBV5-1
D: .
DNA: TGCGCCAGCAGCCCAGGGTGGGGGAATTCACCCCTCCACTTT
CDR3: CASSPGWGNSPLHF

size: many
J: TRBJ1-5
V: TRBV10-3
D: .
DNA: TGTGCCACCTGTTCCTCCAACAATCAGCCCCAGCATTTT
CDR3: CATCSSNNQPQHF

size: .
J: TRBJ1-3
V: TRBV29-1
D: .
DNA: TGCAGCGGAAAGACAGTAGGGGAGTCTGGAAACACCATATATTTT
CDR3: CSGKTVGESGNTIYF

size: many
J: TRBJ1-3
V: TRBV27
D: .
DNA: TGTGCCAGCAGTCCCGAAAAGGGACGTTGCTCTGGAAACACCATATATTTT
CDR3: CASSPEKGRCSGNTIYF

size: many
J: TRBJ2-7
V: TRBV20-1
D: TRBD1
DNA: TGCAGTGCCCGGACAGGGACAAGCGAGCAGTACTTC
CDR3: CSARTGTSEQYF

size: many
J: TRBJ1-1
V: TRBV7-8
D: .
DNA: TGTGCCAGCAGCTTAGTTCGCTCAATGAACACTGAAGCTTTCTTT
CDR3: CASSLVRSMNTEAFF

size: many
J: TRBJ2-1
V: TRBV15
D: .
DNA: TGTGCCACCAGCAGAGATATCACCTATTTCGACAATGAGCAGTTCTTC
CDR3: CATSRDITYFDNEQFF

size: few
J: TRBJ2-2
V: TRBV24-1
D: TRBD2
DNA: TGTGCCACCAGTGATCCAACTAGCGGGAGGACCGGGGAGCTGTTTTTT
CDR3: CATSDPTSGRTGELFF

size: many
J: TRBJ1-2
V: TRBV12-3/TRBV12-4
D: TRBD1
DNA: TGTGCCAGCAGGATGGGACAGAACTATGGCTACACCTTC
CDR3: CASRMGQNYGYTF

size: many
J: TRBJ2-3
V: TRBV6-5
D: TRBD2
DNA: TGTGCCAGCAGGATTAGCGGGAACACAGATACGCAGTATTTT
CDR3: CASRISGNTDTQYF

size: many
J: TRBJ2-7
V: TRBV10-3
D: .
DNA: TGTGCCATCAACCGGGACTTAACCTACGAGCAGTACTTC
CDR3: CAINRDLTYEQYF

size: .
J: TRBJ2-7
V: TRBV5-1
D: TRBD1
DNA: TGCGCCAGCAGCTTCCAGGGGGCGCATGACGAGCAGTACTTC
CDR3: CASSFQGAHDEQYF

size: many
J: TRBJ2-2
V: TRBV5-1
D: TRBD2
DNA: TGCGCCAGCAGCTTGGTAGCGGGAGTTGTCGCCGGGGAGCTGTTTTTT
CDR3: CASSLVAGVVAGELFF

size: many
J: TRBJ2-3
V: TRBV10-3
D: TRBD1
DNA: TGTGCCATCAGTGAGTGGAGGCAGGGGGCTTCAGATACGCAGTATTTT
CDR3: CAISEWRQGASDTQYF

size: many
J: TRBJ2-1
V: TRBV7-2
D: .
DNA: TGTGCCAGCAGCTTAGCGCTTGGGGGAAATGAGCAGTTCTTC
CDR3: CASSLALGGNEQFF

size: many
J: TRBJ1-1
V: TRBV7-2
D: .
DNA: TGTGCCAGCAGCTTAGAAATGAGGGGTAGGACTGAAGCTTTCTTT
CDR3: CASSLEMRGRTEAFF

size: many
J: TRBJ2-3
V: TRBV3-1
D: .
DNA: TGTGCCAGCAGCCAAGATAGCCCCCTGTCGCTACCCAGCACAGATACGCAGTATTTT
CDR3: CASSQDSPLSLPSTDTQYF

size: once
J: TRBJ2-2
V: TRBV5-1
D: .
DNA: TGCGCGAGCAGCTTAGGACGGGGTTTGACCGGGGAGCTGTTTTTT
CDR3: CASSLGRGLTGELFF

size: many
J: TRBJ2-7
V: TRBV7-2
D: TRBD2
DNA: TGTGCCAGCAGCCCAACGGGAGGTGCCTCCTACGAGCAGTACTTC
CDR3: CASSPTGGASYEQYF

size: many
J: TRBJ1-5
V: TRBV29-1
D: TRBD1
DNA: TGCAGCGTTGAAGAGACAGGGGGGAATCAGCCCCAGCATTTT
CDR3: CSVEETGGNQPQHF

size: many
J: TRBJ2-6
V: TRBV21-1
D: .
DNA: TGTGCCAGCAGCAACAGTACGGGTAAATCCCCTGGGGCCAACGTCCTGACTTTC
CDR3: CASSNSTGKSPGANVLTF